The clone carrying this TCR beta chain has a handful of counts. Its antigen is currently unknown. A mixed TRB-A/B primer pool amplified rearranged TRB by multiplex touch-down PCR. TCRdb reanalysed the multiplex PCR reads using MiXCR and keeps one entry per CDR3 protein. The table lists several thousand distinct CDR3 sequences, approximately 33% of them singletons. Peripheral blood genomic DNA, not sorted cells or RNA, was the template. The data belong to a study of T cell repertoires in aging, cancer and after chemotherapy. Study-level findings and limits: In each cancer cohort, median generation probability increased across chemotherapy, suggesting thymic output rebounded.

Germline V gene sequence: CDR1 SEHNR, CDR2 FQNEAQ (reference sequence). CDR3 size: 14 residues. V lost 8 bases, J lost 0 bases, and 11 bases lay in between. Sequencing used blood. This rearrangement joins TRBV7-9 to TRBJ1-3; no clear D. This receptor was identified in a human donor with a blood cancer. The donor label of this sample is uncertain. The CDR3 region has the DNA TGTGCCAGCCGAGGCGCCGTCTCTGGAAACACCATATATTTT. Protein sequence: CASRGAVSGNTIYF.